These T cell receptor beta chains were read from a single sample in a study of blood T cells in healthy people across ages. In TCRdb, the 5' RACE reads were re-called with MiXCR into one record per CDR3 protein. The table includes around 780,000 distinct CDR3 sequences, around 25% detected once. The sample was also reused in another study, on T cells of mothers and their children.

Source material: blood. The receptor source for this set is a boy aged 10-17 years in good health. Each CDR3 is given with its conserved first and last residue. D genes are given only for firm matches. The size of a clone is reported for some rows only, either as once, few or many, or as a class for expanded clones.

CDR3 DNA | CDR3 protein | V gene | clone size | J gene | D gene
TGCAGGGCCGACCGGGACTTCTACGAGCAGTACTTC | CRADRDFYEQYF | TRBV20-1 | many | TRBJ2-7 | NA
TGTGCCTGGCGGGAGAAGGGACAGCCCTACGAGCAGTACTTC | CAWREKGQPYEQYF | TRBV30 | NA | TRBJ2-7 | NA
TGTGCTAGTGGTCCCCGGGACCAAGAGACCCAGTACTTC | CASGPRDQETQYF | TRBV12-5 | NA | TRBJ2-5 | NA
TGCGCCAGCAGCGGTTGGTTCGGTACCGGGGAGCTGTTTTTT | CASSGWFGTGELFF | TRBV5-1 | NA | TRBJ2-2 | NA
TGCGCCAGCAACCAAGGCGTTAACACTGAAGCTTTCTTT | CASNQGVNTEAFF | TRBV10-2 | NA | TRBJ1-1 | NA
TGCGCCAGCAGCTCCGGACAGGGGAGAGAGCAGTACTTC | CASSSGQGREQYF | TRBV5-1 | NA | TRBJ2-7 | TRBD1
TGTGCCAGCAGCTTAGGTGCCAGGACTAGCGGGAGTGAGCAGTTCTTC | CASSLGARTSGSEQFF | TRBV11-2 | NA | TRBJ2-1 | TRBD2
TGTGCCAGCAGTCTCGCGACAGGGGAGACTGAAGCTTTCTTT | CASSLATGETEAFF | TRBV12-3/TRBV12-4 | NA | TRBJ1-1 | TRBD1
TGTGCCAGCAGACCGGGACTAGCGGACACAGATACGCAGTATTTT | CASRPGLADTDTQYF | TRBV28 | NA | TRBJ2-3 | TRBD2
TGTGCCAGCAGCTTAGACCGCAGGGGACGCTCTGGGGCCAACGTCCTGACTTTC | CASSLDRRGRSGANVLTF | TRBV7-6 | NA | TRBJ2-6 | NA
TGCGCCAGCACCGAAATGGGGGGACAGATGGGCCTGGCGAACACCGGGGGGCTGTTTTTT | CASTEMGGQMGLANTGGLFF | TRBV4-1 | NA | TRBJ2-2 | NA
TGTGCCAAGGACGCTAGCGGGGACGGGGGCAATGAGCAGTTCTTC | CAKDASGDGGNEQFF | TRBV6-1 | few | TRBJ2-1 | TRBD2
TGTGCCAGCAGCTCCCAGGACGGGACTTGGGTTTCACCCCTCCACTTT | CASSSQDGTWVSPLHF | TRBV5-5 | NA | TRBJ1-6 | NA
TGCAGTGCTAGACTAGCGGGGGCCAATGAGCAGTTCTTC | CSARLAGANEQFF | TRBV20-1 | few | TRBJ2-1 | TRBD2
TGTGCCAGCAGTCCGATGGGACAGACTAACTATGGCTACACCTTC | CASSPMGQTNYGYTF | TRBV6-6 | NA | TRBJ1-2 | TRBD1
TGTGCCAGCAGTTTCCACCCTAGCGGGGGGGGCTCTGGGGCCAACGTCCTGACTTTC | CASSFHPSGGGSGANVLTF | TRBV28 | few | TRBJ2-6 | TRBD2
TGTGCCAGCAACCAGCGGGGGGGCCTTGAGACCCAGTACTTC | CASNQRGGLETQYF | TRBV7-9 | few | TRBJ2-5 | TRBD2
TGTGCCAGCAGTACTGGATCACACTACGAGCAGTACTTC | CASSTGSHYEQYF | TRBV27 | NA | TRBJ2-7 | NA
TGTGCCAGCAGCCCCCCCGGGTCGGGTAACTATGGCTACACCTTC | CASSPPGSGNYGYTF | TRBV14 | once | TRBJ1-2 | NA
TGTGCCAGCAGCCCCTTAGCGGGGGGTCCCTACAATGAGCAGTTCTTC | CASSPLAGGPYNEQFF | TRBV5-6 | many | TRBJ2-1 | TRBD2
TGTGCCAGCTCACTCCGGACAGGGGGTGACACTGAAGCTTTCTTT | CASSLRTGGDTEAFF | TRBV18 | NA | TRBJ1-1 | TRBD1
TGTGCCAGCAGTGTTGACAGTAACACTGAAGCTTTCTTT | CASSVDSNTEAFF | TRBV12-3/TRBV12-4 | few | TRBJ1-1 | NA
TGTGCCAGCAATTCCCTCAGCGGGGGCAGGGAGACCCAGTACTTC | CASNSLSGGRETQYF | TRBV27 | few | TRBJ2-5 | TRBD2
TGTGCCAGCAGATCCGTACAAGATATCTACGAGCAGTACTTC | CASRSVQDIYEQYF | TRBV28 | few | TRBJ2-7 | NA
TGCGCCAGCAGATTAGGGACTAGCGGAAACAATGAGCAGTTCTTC | CASRLGTSGNNEQFF | TRBV4-1 | NA | TRBJ2-1 | TRBD2
TGTGCCCGCCGGGACAGCACAGATACGCAGTATTTT | CARRDSTDTQYF | TRBV6-5 | NA | TRBJ2-3 | NA
TGTGCCAGCAGCTTATTTGCCCCTTCCGATACGCAGTATTTT | CASSLFAPSDTQYF | TRBV7-9 | NA | TRBJ2-3 | NA
TGTGCCAGCAGATCACGAATGACAGGGGATAGGTCCGATTTTAGTGAAGCTTTCTTT | CASRSRMTGDRSDFSEAFF | TRBV27 | NA | TRBJ1-1 | TRBD1
TGTGCCAGCTCACCGGAGACACTCACCCCCTATGGCTACACCTTC | CASSPETLTPYGYTF | TRBV18 | few | TRBJ1-2 | NA
TGTGCCATCAGTCAAGGACTAGCGATAGACACAGATACGCAGTATTTT | CAISQGLAIDTDTQYF | TRBV10-3 | few | TRBJ2-3 | TRBD2
TGTGCCAGCTCACCTATGGGACTCACGAACACCGGGGAGCTGTTTTTT | CASSPMGLTNTGELFF | TRBV18 | NA | TRBJ2-2 | NA
TGCGCCAGCAGCTTGGGGGACAGATCTATTCAAGAGACCCAGTACTTC | CASSLGDRSIQETQYF | TRBV5-1 | NA | TRBJ2-5 | TRBD1
TGTGCCAGCAGTTATAGGGCTTTCTTT | CASSYRAFF | TRBV2 | NA | TRBJ1-1 | NA
TGTGCCAGCAGCCTTGACCTAAGTACCATTCAGTACTTC | CASSLDLSTIQYF | TRBV3-1 | many | TRBJ2-4 | NA
TGTGCCAGCAGTTTAAGGGCAGGGCTCTCCTACAATGAGCAGTTCTTC | CASSLRAGLSYNEQFF | TRBV12-3/TRBV12-4 | NA | TRBJ2-1 | NA
TGTGCCACCAGCTCTCCCGGGGTTTTGAATGAGCAGTTCTTC | CATSSPGVLNEQFF | TRBV15 | NA | TRBJ2-1 | NA
TGTGCCAGCAGTGAGCAGGACTTAGCCGATACGCAGTATTTT | CASSEQDLADTQYF | TRBV2 | NA | TRBJ2-3 | NA
TGTGCCAGCAGCCATAGACAGGGAGGTGGAGAGACCCAGTACTTC | CASSHRQGGGETQYF | TRBV7-2 | few | TRBJ2-5 | NA
TGTGCCAGCAGCCAAATAGCGGGGGGACCGTACCAAGAGACCCAGTACTTC | CASSQIAGGPYQETQYF | TRBV3-1 | NA | TRBJ2-5 | TRBD2
TGTGCCAGCAGCCAAGATCCGGGAGCCCCCAATGAGCAGTTCTTC | CASSQDPGAPNEQFF | TRBV4-2 | NA | TRBJ2-1 | NA
TGTGCTAGCAGCTTAAGGCTAGCGGGGGAAAGTGAGCAGTTCTTC | CASSLRLAGESEQFF | TRBV7-7 | NA | TRBJ2-1 | TRBD2
TGTGCCAGCAGCTTAGGCCCCGCTTCGTACGAGCAGTACTTC | CASSLGPASYEQYF | TRBV7-6 | NA | TRBJ2-7 | NA
TGTGCCAGCAGTTCCTCCGGGACCCATCACGAGCAGTACTTC | CASSSSGTHHEQYF | TRBV28 | NA | TRBJ2-7 | NA
TGCAGCGTTGAGAAGTTGCGGGGGCGCTACAATGAGCAGTTCTTC | CSVEKLRGRYNEQFF | TRBV29-1 | NA | TRBJ2-1 | NA
TGTGCCATCAGTGAGTCGGATCTCTACGAGCAGTACTTC | CAISESDLYEQYF | TRBV10-3 | few | TRBJ2-7 | NA
TGCGCCAGCAGCCCCGCCGTCGCACAGGATGAAAAACTGTTTTTT | CASSPAVAQDEKLFF | TRBV5-1 | NA | TRBJ1-4 | NA
TGCGCCAGCAGCTTGGATAGCGGGGGCTACAATGAGCAGTTCTTC | CASSLDSGGYNEQFF | TRBV5-1 | few | TRBJ2-1 | TRBD2